The 19 T cell receptor beta chains below were found in one sample sequenced in a study of response to subunit inactivated influenza vaccine listed by TCRdb under 2018. Library construction relied on RT-PCR. The sequencing machine was an Illumina HiSeq 2500. TCRdb's own reprocessing of the public reads used fastp at Q25 and MiXCR and kept productive beta chains. One record per CDR3 amino acid sequence lists the most common genes and DNA. The sample table records 290,000 or so distinct CDR3 sequences; 22% of these occur just once. The ten most abundant clones make up about 9.4% of the sample. This sample comprised PBMCs from blood, obtained 21 months after vaccination. The receptors originated from a man aged 45 to 75 who received an inactivated influenza vaccine. Donor details come from another sample of the same person, matched by shared clones.

This clonotype has at least ten counts. The chain links TRBV5-6 to TRBJ2-3; D is perhaps TRBD1 or TRBD2 (6 bases each). The germline V gene encodes CDR1 SGHDT and CDR2 YYEEEE. V was pared by 6 bases and J by 5 bases, with 13 bases between. There are 13 residues in the CDR3. CDR3 in DNA: TGTGCCAGCAACCCGGGGGCCATAGATACGCAGTATTTT. This translates into CASNPGAIDTQYF.

This clonotype has only a few counts. The chain links TRBV7-3 to TRBJ1-1, with TRBD1 as a possible D gene (6 bases). The V gene's germline CDR1 is SGHTA and CDR2 FQGTGA. V shed 0 bases and J shed 3 bases, with 14 bases lying between them. The CDR3 consists of 16 residues. CDR3 residues: CASSLTSGRGDTEAFF. DNA for the CDR3: TGTGCCAGCAGCTTAACCTCGGGCAGGGGAGACACTGAAGCTTTCTTT.

This clonotype came up many times. Here the CDR3 DNA reads TGTGCCAGCAGCCAAGATTTGGGGACAGCGGATGAGCAGTTCTTC. This codes for CASSQDLGTADEQFF. This chain uses TRBV3-1 with TRBJ2-1, with 7 bases fitting TRBD1. The ends lost 0 bases at V and 8 bases at J; junction bases unmatched: 7. This CDR3 is 15 amino acids long. Germline V gene sequence: CDR1 LGHDT, CDR2 YNNKEL (reference sequence).

This clonotype was counted a few times. The V gene is TRBV27, the J gene TRBJ1-1; TRBD1 aligns across 10 bases. CDR1 is MNHEY and CDR2 is SMNVEV in the germline V gene (reference sequence). V trimming: 7 bases; J trimming: 5 bases; junction bases outside the gene matches: 10. CDR3 size: 15 residues. CDR3 nucleotide sequence: TGTGCCAGCATATACCGTGGGGACAGGGGTACTGAAGCTTTCTTT. Translation gives CASIYRGDRGTEAFF.

This chain joins TRBV20-1 and TRBJ2-2; tentative D call: TRBD1 (5 bases). The CDR3 contains 14 residues. CDR1 is DFQATT, CDR2 SNEGSKA, per germline (reference sequence). V lost 4 bases, J lost 1 base, and 10 bases lay in between. The CDR3 nucleotides are TGCAGTGCTAAGATAGGACAGAACACCGGGGAGCTGTTTTTT. It codes for CSAKIGQNTGELFF.

This chain connects TRBV28 to TRBJ2-1; 15 bases line up with TRBD2. The J segment lost 9 bases and the V segment lost 6 bases, leaving 3 bases of the junction unmatched. The CDR3 has 14 residues. Germline loops: CDR1 MDHEN, CDR2 SYDVKM. CDR3 sequence reads: CASRKGLAGGEQFF. In DNA, the CDR3 is TGTGCCAGCAGGAAGGGACTAGCGGGGGGTGAGCAGTTCTTC.

V gene TRBV5-4 combines with J gene TRBJ2-3, with a weak D call TRBD2 (5 bases). Germline CDR1 and CDR2: SGHNT and YYREEE (reference sequence). The V gene lost 3 bases and the J gene lost 2 bases, with 13 bases spanning the gap. CDR3 length: 15 amino acids. CDR3 residues: CASSSPGLHTDTQYF. The CDR3, as DNA: TGTGCCAGCAGCTCCCCCGGACTGCACACAGATACGCAGTATTTT.

This clonotype was seen once. The rearrangement links TRBV12-5 to TRBJ2-1; tentative D call: TRBD2 (6 bases). The length of the CDR3 is 17 residues. Germline V gene lookup returns CDR1 LGHNT and CDR2 FRNRAP. Trimming cost V 2 bases and J 1 base, with 15 bases left between them. The CDR3 loop is CASGLTETSPSYNEQFF. CDR3 sequence (DNA): TGTGCTAGTGGTTTGACCGAGACTAGTCCGTCCTACAATGAGCAGTTCTTC.

This clonotype was counted at least ten times. The rearrangement uses TRBV12-3 or TRBV12-4 and TRBJ1-1, with D possibly matching TRBD1 (5 bases). Trimming removed 3 bases at V and 6 bases at J, with 14 bases between. CDR3 size: 14 residues. DNA of the CDR3: TGTGCCAGCAGTTTCGGGGCGCAAATCCCTGAAGCTTTCTTT. It encodes CASSFGAQIPEAFF.

The V call is TRBV25-1, the J call TRBJ2-7, with TRBD1 matching 10 bases. J gave up 4 bases and V 3 bases, and 9 bases lay outside the gene matches. Looked up from germline, CDR1 is MGHDK and CDR2 is SYGVNS. The CDR3 sequence is 16 residues long. CDR3 nucleotide sequence: TGTGCCAGCAGTGACTCTTGGACAGGGGGTGGTTACGAGCAGTACTTC. It specifies CASSDSWTGGGYEQYF.

This clonotype came up a few times. V gene TRBV4-1 combines with J gene TRBJ2-5; 12 bases align to TRBD2. Germline values: CDR1 MGHRA, CDR2 YSYEKL. CDR3 length: 16 residues. V gave up 2 bases and J gave up 4 bases; unmatched junction bases: 5. This CDR3 is CASSQLAGGPGETQYF. The CDR3 coding sequence is TGCGCCAGCAGCCAACTAGCGGGGGGGCCGGGAGAGACCCAGTACTTC.

This clonotype has just a few counts. The V gene is TRBV7-9, the J gene TRBJ1-2, with no clear D. CDR3 length: 14 amino acids. V lost 1 base to trimming and J lost 7 bases, with 13 bases between them. Germline values: CDR1 SEHNR, CDR2 FQNEAQ (reference sequence). CDR3 DNA: TGTGCCAGCAGCTTAGAGACGGCCGCTGGTGGCTACACCTTC. It specifies CASSLETAAGGYTF. Full variable domain (missing parts from reference TRBV7-9 and TRBJ1-2): DTGVSQNPRHKITKRGQNVTFRCDPISEHNRLYWYRQTLGQGPEFLTYFQNEAQLEKSRLLSDRFSAERPKGSFSTLEIQRTEQGDSAMYLCASSLETAAGGYTFGSGTRLTVV.

For the CDR3, the DNA is TGTGCCAGCACCAATATCCAGGGATTGGGTCAGCCCCAGCATTTT. This gives the protein CASTNIQGLGQPQHF. J is TRBJ1-5 and V is TRBV12-3 or TRBV12-4, with D perhaps matching TRBD1 (5 bases). Deletions cut 7 bases from V and 6 bases from J, with 19 bases between. The CDR3 has 15 residues.

The J gene is TRBJ2-2, the V gene TRBV27; D is unclear. The germline gives CDR1 MNHEY, CDR2 SMNVEV (reference sequence). V was cut by 11 bases and J by 2 bases, with 21 bases left in between. CDR3 length: 16 residues. The CDR3 region has the DNA TGTGCCTCCCAAGGGTTGTCGAGCGTAAACACCGGGGAGCTGTTTTTT. Translation gives CASQGLSSVNTGELFF.

The V call is TRBV29-1, the J call TRBJ1-1; a possible D gene is TRBD1 (6 bases). Germline CDR1 is SQVTM and CDR2 is ANQGSEA. The CDR3 sequence is 14 residues long. The germline V and J ends were trimmed by 7 bases and 1 base, with 16 bases remaining between them. In nucleotides, the CDR3 is TGCAGCGGGATGGACACGGGGGCGAACACTGAAGCTTTCTTT. It yields the protein CSGMDTGANTEAFF.

The chain recombines TRBV12-2 with TRBJ2-7; the table names TRBD1, a call not compared with the DNA. TRBV12-2 is marked as a pseudogene. The length of the CDR3 is 12 residues. The CDR3: CASRPRYGFGYF. In nucleotides, the CDR3 is TGTGCAAGTCGCCCCCGGTACGGGTTTGGGTACTTC.

A few counts support this clonotype. V usage is TRBV6-2 or TRBV6-3 and J usage is TRBJ1-5; D uncertain. Germline loops: CDR1 MNHEY, CDR2 SVGEGT. The CDR3 contains 14 residues. Trimming removed 4 bases from V and 0 bases from J, with 7 bases in between. This chain's CDR3 is CASSSTPSNQPQHF. CDR3 sequence (DNA): TGTGCCAGCAGTTCGACACCTAGCAATCAGCCCCAGCATTTT.

The rearrangement uses TRBV4-2 and TRBJ2-1; D is undetermined. Germline V CDR1 and CDR2: LGHNA, YNFKEQ. V dropped 0 bases and J dropped 3 bases, with 9 bases sitting between them. The CDR3 contains 15 residues. The CDR3 DNA sequence: TGTGCCAGCAGCCAAGATAACGCGGTCTACAATGAGCAGTTCTTC. Amino acid sequence: CASSQDNAVYNEQFF.

This clonotype appeared many times. The chain employs TRBV28 and TRBJ1-6; TRBD1 matches at 8 bases. The CDR3 consists of 14 residues. Germline CDR1 MDHEN, CDR2 SYDVKM. V shed 7 bases and J 7 bases; nucleotides not matched to a gene: 6. The CDR3 loop is CASTRRTGNSPLHF. For the CDR3, the DNA is TGTGCCAGCACCCGTCGGACAGGGAATTCACCCCTCCACTTT.